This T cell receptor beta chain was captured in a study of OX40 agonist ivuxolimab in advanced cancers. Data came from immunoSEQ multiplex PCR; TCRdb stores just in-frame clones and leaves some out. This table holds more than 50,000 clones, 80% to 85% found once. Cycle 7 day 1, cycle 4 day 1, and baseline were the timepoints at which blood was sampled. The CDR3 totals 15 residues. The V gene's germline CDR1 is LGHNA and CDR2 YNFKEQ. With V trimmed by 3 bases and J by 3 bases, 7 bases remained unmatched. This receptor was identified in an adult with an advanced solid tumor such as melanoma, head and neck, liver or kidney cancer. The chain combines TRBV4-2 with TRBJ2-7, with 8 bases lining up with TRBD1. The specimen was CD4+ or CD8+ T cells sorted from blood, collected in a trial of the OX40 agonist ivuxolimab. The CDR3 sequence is CASSQNPGGGYEQYF. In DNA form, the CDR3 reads TGTGCCAGCAGCCAGAACCCAGGGGGCGGCTACGAGCAGTACTTC.